This T cell receptor beta chain appears in the sequencing data of a study of beta chain features in type 1 diabetes. The study, taken as a whole, reports: In all four CD4+ subsets, TCRB CDR3 length was significantly, moderately reduced in type 1 diabetes. In cDNA sequencing, cells with high TCR expression could be over-represented.

A few counts support this clone. Its antigen remains unidentified. Deletions cut 4 bases from V and 4 bases from J, with 31 bases between. The germline gives CDR1 SGDLS, CDR2 YYNGEE. This CDR3 comprises 20 residues. Expressed TCRB transcripts were sequenced after all isolated RNA was converted to cDNA. Sequencing of naive, central memory and regulatory T cell samples gave an average of around 3.5 million reads. Clones were read by immunoSEQ multiplex PCR, and TCRdb kept only the in-frame ones, dropping some. The sample lists roughly 500,000 clones, approximately 31% occurring once. The sequence came from a man younger than 30 in good health. Sequencing was performed on naive CD4+ T cells from blood. The gene calls are TRBV9 and TRBJ2-3; a possible D gene is TRBD2 (6 bases). CDR3 nucleotides: TGTGCCAGCAGCCCCTCGGGCCTAGCGAGCAAGACTTATACGGCAGATACGCAGTATTTT. It specifies CASSPSGLASKTYTADTQYF.